The entry below gives a single TCR beta chain sequence along with its context. Authors' data handling: Estimation of nucleated cell counts was performed using reference gene primer amplification. Method: immunoSEQ multiplex PCR; TCRdb's copy keeps in-frame clones and lacks some. The DNA gave D and trimming, while V, J and clone size come from that table. The sample carries 200,000 to 250,000 clones, about 80% recorded once. V lost 3 bases to trimming and J lost 15 bases; unmatched junction nucleotides: 4. The V gene's germline CDR1 is SEHNR and CDR2 FQNEAQ (reference sequence). This CDR3 contains 13 residues. The data were taken from a study of blood T cell repertoires in COVID-19. Study-wide context: Specimens from acute and convalescent COVID-19 originated in the United States, Italy and Spain.

This clonotype was sampled from a woman aged 80 or over with acute or convalescent COVID-19. Sequenced: peripheral blood. The rearrangement uses TRBV7-9 and TRBJ2-1; 14 nucleotides align to TRBD2. CDR3 bases: TGTGCCAGCAGCTTGGGGACTAGCGGGAGTCCGTTCTTC. Translated: CASSLGTSGSPFF. Full variable domain (remainder filled in from reference TRBV7-9 and TRBJ2-1): DTGVSQNPRHKITKRGQNVTFRCDPISEHNRLYWYRQTLGQGPEFLTYFQNEAQLEKSRLLSDRFSAERPKGSFSTLEIQRTEQGDSAMYLCASSLGTSGSPFFGPGTRLTVL.